This T cell receptor (beta chain) was identified in a study of cytomegalovirus exposure and HLA in healthy donors. Each of the donors was a healthy bone marrow donor. Primers: 60 Vbeta forward and 13 Jbeta reverse. The authors' processing: The count from a later analysis was about 80 million unique TCR beta chains, about 10 million of them shared. TCRdb's table, derived via immunoSEQ multiplex PCR, lists solely in-frame clones and lacks some. D and trimming were read from the DNA, whereas the V and J calls and clone size are those reported in that table. The repertoire holds some 170,000 clones, roughly four fifths seen once, with about 3% in the top ten. The receptor comes from a woman aged 45-60 years in good health and CMV-seropositive. Sequencing used PBMCs.

CDR3 in DNA: TGTGCCAGCACAAGGGACAGGCTAGGCAATCAGCCCCAGCATTTT. Protein sequence: CASTRDRLGNQPQHF. V usage is TRBV2 and J usage is TRBJ1-5, with 8 bases fitting TRBD1. The CDR3 has 15 residues. Per germline, CDR1 SNHLY and CDR2 FYNNEI. V shed 7 bases and J 2 bases; nucleotides not matched to a gene: 7.